Following are 32 T cell receptor beta chains from one sample sequenced in a study of blood T cell repertoires in COVID-19. TCRdb's table, derived via immunoSEQ multiplex PCR, lists solely in-frame clones and lacks some. The sample has roughly 180,000 clones, 70% to 90% seen once; the top ten hold 5.4%. The sequenced sample consisted of peripheral blood. These receptors came from a woman aged 50 to 60 with COVID-19, enrolled during active disease.

This clone came up a few times. The chain recombines TRBV28 with TRBJ1-5; no definite D call. The germline V gene has CDR1 MDHEN and CDR2 SYDVKM. The CDR3 contains 12 residues. Trimming took off 1 base at V and 5 bases at J, with 3 bases between the two ends. The CDR3: CASSLSDQPQHF. DNA of the CDR3: TGTGCCAGCAGTTTATCGGATCAGCCCCAGCATTTT.

The chain's CDR3 is CASSHQGGSGANVLTF. The CDR3 DNA follows: TGTGCCAGCAGCCACCAAGGGGGCTCTGGGGCCAACGTCCTGACTTTC. The chain links TRBV4-2 to TRBJ2-6; possibly TRBD1 for D (6 bases). The CDR3 loop spans 16 amino acids. Trimming removed 3 bases at V and 0 bases at J, with 9 bases between. CDR1 and CDR2 from the germline V gene are LGHNA and YNFKEQ.

This clone has just one count. The V and J genes are TRBV30 and TRBJ2-3, with D maybe TRBD2 (6 bases). This CDR3 is 15 amino acids long. The germline V gene encodes CDR1 GTSNPN and CDR2 SVGIG (reference sequence). V lost 2 bases and J lost 1, with 13 bases in between. This chain's CDR3 is CAWSRLQRGTDTQYF. For the CDR3, the DNA is TGTGCCTGGAGTAGGCTCCAGCGGGGCACAGATACGCAGTATTTT.

The V call is TRBV7-9, the J call TRBJ2-2, with TRBD1 as a possible D gene (6 bases). This CDR3 contains 17 residues. Germline assignment: CDR1 SEHNR and CDR2 FQNEAQ (reference sequence). The V end lost 1 base, the J end lost 2 bases, and 14 bases lay between the germline ends. CDR3 region: CASSLDLTGSNTGELFF. The CDR3 region has the DNA TGTGCCAGCAGCTTAGACCTCACAGGGTCAAACACCGGGGAGCTGTTTTTT.

This chain uses TRBV24-1 with TRBJ2-3; the D gene is possibly TRBD1 (6 bases). The germline V and J ends were trimmed by 8 bases and 4 bases, with 21 bases remaining between them. The CDR3 loop spans 16 amino acids. CDR1 is KGHDR and CDR2 is SFDVKD in the germline V gene. CDR3 sequence (DNA): TGTGCCACCAAACGACCTAGCAGGGGTTACGCAGATACGCAGTATTTT. Residues: CATKRPSRGYADTQYF.

This chain joins TRBV27 and TRBJ2-1, with 9 bases that match TRBD1. The V segment lost 6 bases and the J segment 7 bases; nucleotides outside the gene matches: 10. Germline assignment: CDR1 MNHEY and CDR2 SMNVEV (reference sequence). This CDR3 is 15 amino acids long. Here the CDR3 reads CASSGQGTARNEQFF. The CDR3 DNA sequence: TGTGCCAGCAGCGGACAGGGGACGGCTAGGAATGAGCAGTTCTTC.

The chain couples TRBV9 to TRBJ2-1, with 10 bases matching TRBD2. Germline assignment: CDR1 SGDLS and CDR2 YYNGEE. CDR3 length: 15 residues. The V gene end was trimmed by 3 bases and the J gene end by 6 bases; junction bases not matched to a gene: 6. The CDR3 DNA reads TGTGCCAGCAGCGCAGTTCTAGCGGGGGCCAATGAGCAGTTCTTC. Translation: CASSAVLAGANEQFF.

The chain combines TRBV6-5 with TRBJ1-4; the match to TRBD1 covers 8 bases. V lost 5 bases, J lost 8 bases, and 10 bases stayed unmatched. The CDR3 contains 15 residues. Germline V gene data show CDR1 as MNHEY and CDR2 as SVGAGI. The CDR3: CASSNRGDVWEKLFF. The CDR3 bases are TGTGCCAGCAGTAACAGGGGGGATGTGTGGGAAAAACTGTTTTTT.

The chain couples TRBV2 to TRBJ2-5, with TRBD1 matching over 8 bases. Trimming removed 1 base from V and 5 bases from J; junction bases left unmatched: 6. The length of the CDR3 is 15 residues. Germline lookup yields CDR1 SNHLY and CDR2 FYNNEI. The CDR3 sequence is CASSEEGDRLETQYF. In DNA form, the CDR3 reads TGTGCCAGCAGTGAAGAGGGGGACAGGCTGGAGACCCAGTACTTC.

V gene TRBV6-5 combines with J gene TRBJ2-7, with no clear D. The V gene's germline CDR1 is MNHEY and CDR2 SVGAGI. V gave up 5 bases and J gave up 2 bases, with 16 bases separating them. The CDR3 contains 15 residues. CDR3 DNA sequence: TGTGCCAGCAGTCCAACCCTGATTTCTACCTACGAGCAGTACTTC. This sequence encodes CASSPTLISTYEQYF.

The gene calls are TRBV6-1 and TRBJ2-7, with 7 bases aligning to TRBD1. Losses at the gene ends were 0 bases for V and 0 bases for J; bases not matched to a gene: 5. Germline V CDR1 and CDR2: MNHNS, SASEGT. The CDR3 sequence is 16 residues long. The CDR3 region is CASSEAKTGYSYEQYF. For the CDR3, the DNA is TGTGCCAGCAGTGAAGCGAAGACAGGGTACTCCTACGAGCAGTACTTC.

This chain connects TRBV11-2 to TRBJ1-1; D gene ambiguous. The CDR3 spans 14 residues. V shed 1 base and J shed 2 bases, with 8 bases lying between them. CDR1 is SGHAT, CDR2 FQNNGV, per germline. CDR3 nucleotide sequence: TGTGCCAGCAGCTTAGTCGGCGGAAACACTGAAGCTTTCTTT. Translated, it gives CASSLVGGNTEAFF.

The chain couples TRBV19 to TRBJ2-1, with 9 bases that match TRBD2. Germline values: CDR1 LNHDA, CDR2 SQIVND (reference sequence). With 4 bases clipped from V and 2 bases from J, the junction kept 6 bases outside the gene matches. The CDR3 sequence is 16 residues long. CDR3 region: CASSKPAGGTYNEQFF. CDR3 nucleotides: TGTGCCAGTAGTAAACCAGCGGGGGGCACCTACAATGAGCAGTTCTTC.

The rearrangement joins TRBV2 to TRBJ2-1; possible D gene TRBD2, 5 bases. Trimming took off 8 bases at V and 2 bases at J, with 22 bases between the two ends. This CDR3 region has 17 residues. Germline assignment: CDR1 SNHLY and CDR2 FYNNEI. The DNA of the CDR3 is TGTGCCAGCGACGCCAGTGAGGGAATTGTCGCCTACAATGAGCAGTTCTTC. It specifies CASDASEGIVAYNEQFF.

The V gene is TRBV12-3 or TRBV12-4, the J gene TRBJ1-2; 7 positions match TRBD1. V gave up 3 bases and J gave up 8 bases; unmatched junction bases: 3. This CDR3 contains 12 residues. This CDR3 reads CASSLTGRGYTF. In DNA form, the CDR3 reads TGTGCCAGCAGTTTGACAGGGAGGGGCTACACCTTC.

CDR3 in DNA: TGCAGCGTTTACCGGGACTCGAGCTCCTACGAGCAGTACTTC. It codes for CSVYRDSSSYEQYF. The rearrangement joins TRBV29-1 to TRBJ2-7, with D maybe TRBD2 (6 bases). The length of the CDR3 is 14 residues. Per the germline V gene, CDR1 is SQVTM and CDR2 is ANQGSEA. Between the trimmed V and J ends, which lost 5 bases and 0 bases, there was a span of 14 bases.

V and J are TRBV4-1 and TRBJ2-3; D gene ambiguous. The V gene's germline CDR1 is MGHRA and CDR2 YSYEKL. This CDR3 contains 14 residues. V was cut by 2 bases and J by 4 bases, with 10 bases left in between. The CDR3 coding sequence is TGCGCCAGCAGCCAATTGCAGGAAGCAGATACGCAGTATTTT. Protein sequence: CASSQLQEADTQYF.

The chain combines TRBV11-2 with TRBJ2-7, with TRBD2 identical over 7 bases. Per the germline V gene, CDR1 is SGHAT and CDR2 is FQNNGV. J lost 7 bases, V lost 1 base, and 4 bases had no gene match. The CDR3 has 13 amino acids. CDR3 sequence: CASSLVGGREQYF. As DNA, the CDR3 is TGTGCCAGCAGCTTAGTGGGGGGGAGGGAGCAGTACTTC.

This clone was found once. The rearrangement joins TRBV12-3 or TRBV12-4 to TRBJ2-7; 8 nucleotides align to TRBD2. The CDR3 is made up of 12 amino acids. J gave up 4 bases and V 7 bases, and 3 bases lay outside the gene matches. In DNA, the CDR3 is TGTGCCAGCACTCGGGGGGGGTACGAGCAGTACTTC. It encodes CASTRGGYEQYF.

The chain carries TRBV30 and TRBJ1-4; 9 bases are shared with TRBD1. Germline-derived CDR1 and CDR2 are GTSNPN and SVGIG (reference sequence). Trimming removed 8 bases from V and 4 bases from J; junction bases left unmatched: 2. This CDR3 region has 12 residues. The CDR3 is CAQDRGNEKLFF. DNA of the CDR3: TGTGCCCAGGACAGGGGTAATGAAAAACTGTTTTTT. Using reference TRBV30 and TRBJ1-4 for the parts outside the CDR3, the full variable domain is SQTIHQWPATLVQPVGSPLSLECTVEGTSNPNLYWYRQAAGRGLQLLFYSVGIGQISSEVPQNLSASRPQDRQFILSSKKLLLSDSGFYLCAQDRGNEKLFFGSGTQLSVL.

This chain links TRBV6-6 with TRBJ1-1, with D possibly matching TRBD1 (6 bases). Germline assignment: CDR1 MNHNY and CDR2 SVGAGI (reference sequence). V dropped 8 bases and J dropped 6 bases, with 16 bases sitting between them. The length of the CDR3 is 13 residues. CDR3 amino acids: CASGTGTVAEAFF. For the CDR3, the DNA is TGTGCCAGCGGAACAGGGACGGTCGCTGAAGCTTTCTTT.

The V and J genes are TRBV19 and TRBJ1-3, with a possible D match to TRBD1 (6 bases). Looked up from germline, CDR1 is LNHDA and CDR2 is SQIVND (reference sequence). Trimming took 8 bases from V and 1 from J, leaving 12 bases between them. The CDR3 has 14 amino acids. CDR3 sequence (DNA): TGTGCCAGTTTTCCAGGGGATTCTGGAAACACCATATATTTT. This codes for CASFPGDSGNTIYF.

The gene calls are TRBV10-3 and TRBJ1-1; 10 nucleotides agree with TRBD1. Trimming took 5 bases from V and 5 from J; bases not matched to a gene: 8. The germline gives CDR1 ENHRY, CDR2 SYGVKD. The CDR3 spans 15 residues. CDR3 in DNA: TGTGCCATCAGTCCCGGGACAGGGGTCGGGACTGAAGCTTTCTTT. It encodes CAISPGTGVGTEAFF.

The V gene is TRBV3-1 (or the pseudogene TRBV3-2), the J gene TRBJ1-5; tentatively, D is TRBD1 (5 bases). Looked up from germline, CDR1 is LGHDT and CDR2 is YNNKEL (reference sequence). The CDR3 is 13 amino acids. Trimming left V 0 bases short and J 6 bases short, with 6 bases between. As DNA, the CDR3 is TGTGCCAGCAGCCAAGACAGGGCTCAGCCCCAGCATTTT. It codes for CASSQDRAQPQHF.

This sequence joins TRBV6-4 and TRBJ2-3; D remains unclear. The V end was cut by 6 bases, the J end by 1 base, with 8 bases between. Germline CDR1 reads MRHNA; CDR2 reads SNTAGT. The CDR3 has 13 residues. In DNA, the CDR3 is TGTGCCAGCAGCCGCCAGGGCACAGATACGCAGTATTTT. Amino acids: CASSRQGTDTQYF.

This clone showed up just once. In nucleotides, the CDR3 is TGTGCCAGACCCGGTCGTTCGGGCTACACCTTC. Protein: CARPGRSGYTF. This chain joins TRBV19 and TRBJ1-2; D ambiguous. This CDR3 contains 11 residues. The ends were cut back, 9 bases at V and 8 bases at J, with 13 bases in the middle. From germline, CDR1 is LNHDA and CDR2 SQIVND (reference sequence).

The chain has TRBV10-2 and TRBJ2-1, with 11 bases matching TRBD2. This CDR3 is 15 amino acids long. Germline CDR1 reads WSHSY; CDR2 reads SAAADI. The V and J ends lost 7 bases and 8 bases, in that order; junction bases with no gene match: 10. Written as DNA, the CDR3 is TGCGCCAGCAAAAATAGCGGGGGGGGGTCGGATGAGCAGTTCTTC. Translating it yields CASKNSGGGSDEQFF.

The chain couples TRBV27 to TRBJ2-2, with 8 bases matching TRBD1. Germline V gives CDR1 MNHEY, CDR2 SMNVEV (reference sequence). V was clipped by 4 bases and J by 8 bases; unmatched bases: 3. This CDR3 region has 13 residues. The chain's CDR3 is CASSSRGLGELFF. The CDR3 DNA follows: TGTGCCAGCAGTTCCAGGGGGCTAGGGGAGCTGTTTTTT.

V usage is TRBV2 and J usage is TRBJ2-5; weak D call: TRBD1 (5 bases). Looked up from germline, CDR1 is SNHLY and CDR2 is FYNNEI. V was trimmed by 5 bases and J by 3 bases, leaving 13 bases between them. The CDR3 covers 14 residues. The CDR3 coding sequence is TGTGCCAGCAGTCAGGGCGTTTGGGAAGAGACCCAGTACTTC. It translates to CASSQGVWEETQYF.

This sequence joins TRBV18 and TRBJ1-2; weak D call: TRBD1 (6 bases). In germline, CDR1 is KGHSH, CDR2 LQKENI. Trimming pared 2 bases from V and 5 bases from J, leaving 9 bases between. The CDR3 spans 13 residues. CDR3 coding DNA: TGTGCCAGCTCACCAGGACAGCAGTATGGCTACACCTTC. Translation gives CASSPGQQYGYTF.

V gene TRBV7-6 combines with J gene TRBJ1-5; TRBD1 aligns across 10 bases. The germline V gene has CDR1 SGHVS and CDR2 FNYEAQ. Trimming took 5 bases from V and 5 from J; bases not matched to a gene: 15. There are 18 residues in the CDR3. The CDR3: CASSPWTGGFERDQPQHF. CDR3 DNA sequence: TGTGCCAGCAGCCCCTGGACAGGGGGATTTGAGAGGGATCAGCCCCAGCATTTT.

In this sample, this clone turned up a few times. V usage is TRBV5-1 and J usage is TRBJ1-1; D unresolved. The germline V gene has CDR1 SGHRS and CDR2 YFSETQ. Trimming pared 2 bases from V and 4 bases from J, leaving 15 bases between. This CDR3 comprises 15 residues. The CDR3 DNA reads as TGCGCCAGCAGCTTAGGAGGCGGAAAGGCCACTGAAGCTTTCTTT. Encoded protein: CASSLGGGKATEAFF.